This entry is about one TCR beta chain. The PCR had 60 Vbeta and 13 Jbeta primers. Sequencing used immunoSEQ multiplex PCR; TCRdb keeps in-frame clones, though not all of them. The repertoire holds 100,000 to 150,000 clones, with more than 75% as singletons. These data come from a study of cytomegalovirus exposure and HLA in healthy donors. The sample comprised PBMCs. The sequence came from a man between 18 and 29 years old in good health and CMV-seronegative.

CDR3 in amino acids: CASSPHRATNEKLFF. The CDR3 bases are TGTGCCAGCAGCCCCCACAGGGCAACTAATGAAAAACTGTTTTTT. This chain uses TRBV7-9 with TRBJ1-4; tentatively, D is TRBD1 (6 bases). V lost 5 bases and J lost 0, with 10 bases in between. Germline CDR1 is SEHNR and CDR2 is FQNEAQ (reference sequence). This CDR3 comprises 15 residues.